This T cell receptor beta chain was found in a study of preoperative IRX-2 immunotherapy in early breast cancer. Germline CDR1 is LNHDA and CDR2 is SQIVND (reference sequence). This CDR3 has 14 amino acids. V gave up 5 bases and J gave up 7 bases, with 14 bases separating them. TCRdb's table, derived via immunoSEQ multiplex PCR, lists solely in-frame clones and lacks some. Of about 98,000 clones in the sample, around 86% were seen once. The treatment is: preoperative locoregional IRX-2 cytokine immunotherapy. Patients received preoperative, locoregional IRX-2 cytokine immunotherapy in a phase Ib study.

This TCR was sampled from a human donor with breast cancer. The sample here was tumor tissue, taken after IRX-2 immunotherapy. The J gene is TRBJ1-4, the V gene TRBV19; TRBD1 might be the D (5 bases). The CDR3 spells CASSLTGQPEKLFF. For the CDR3, the DNA is TGTGCCAGTAGTCTTACCGGACAACCTGAAAAACTGTTTTTT.